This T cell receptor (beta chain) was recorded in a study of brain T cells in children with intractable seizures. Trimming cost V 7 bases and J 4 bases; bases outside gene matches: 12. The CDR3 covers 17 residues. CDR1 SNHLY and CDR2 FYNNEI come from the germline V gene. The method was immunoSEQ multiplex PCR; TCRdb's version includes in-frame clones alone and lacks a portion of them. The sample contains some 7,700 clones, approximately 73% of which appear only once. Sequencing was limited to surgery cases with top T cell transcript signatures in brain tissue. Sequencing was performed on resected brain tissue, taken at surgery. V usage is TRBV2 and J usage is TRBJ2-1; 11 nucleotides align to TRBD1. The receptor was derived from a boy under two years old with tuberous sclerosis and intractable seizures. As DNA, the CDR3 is TGTGCCAGCACAGGGACAGGGGGAGAGAAATCTTACAATGAGCAGTTCTTC. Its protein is CASTGTGGEKSYNEQFF.